Each of the 8 T cell receptor beta chains below was sequenced from the same sample in a study of neurological immune-mediated disorders. TCRdb called the 5' RACE reads again in MiXCR, with one record for every CDR3 protein. The table includes about 22,000 distinct CDR3 sequences, 10% detected once. Sequences were obtained from PBMCs. These receptors all stem from a woman in her fifties or sixties with HTLV-1-associated myelopathy (HAM/TSP).

J is TRBJ2-1 and V is TRBV11-3; 12 positions agree with TRBD2. CDR1 is SGHNT, CDR2 YENEEA, per germline. V trimming: 5 bases; J trimming: 1 base; junction bases outside the gene matches: 3. CDR3 length equals 16 residues. DNA for the CDR3: TGTGCCAGCAGCCCGGGACTAGCGGGTTCCTACAATGAGCAGTTCTTC. As protein: CASSPGLAGSYNEQFF.

This clonotype is categorized as medium-sized. J is TRBJ2-1 and V is TRBV12-3 or TRBV12-4; D unclear. V lost 1 base, J lost 2 bases, and 6 bases lay in between. This CDR3 spans 14 amino acids. The CDR3 region has the DNA TGTGCCAGCAGTTTAGGCAGTACCTACAATGAGCAGTTCTTC. Translating gives CASSLGSTYNEQFF.

This clonotype has a count of ten or more. The V gene is TRBV20-1, the J gene TRBJ1-5; 7 nucleotides align to TRBD1. Losses at the gene ends were 3 bases for V and 9 bases for J; bases not matched to a gene: 17. CDR1 DFQATT and CDR2 SNEGSKA come from the germline V gene (reference sequence). The CDR3 has 16 amino acids. CDR3 amino acids: CSASPRRDSLDLPQHF. For the CDR3, the DNA is TGCAGTGCTAGTCCTCGCCGGGACAGCTTGGACCTGCCCCAGCATTTT.

Many counts were recorded for this clonotype. V gene TRBV30 combines with J gene TRBJ1-1; 11 nucleotides match TRBD1. Looked up from germline, CDR1 is GTSNPN and CDR2 is SVGIG (reference sequence). The V gene end was trimmed by 1 base and the J gene end by 5 bases; junction bases not matched to a gene: 3. CDR3 length: 14 residues. CDR3 sequence (DNA): TGTGCCTGGAGTGAGGACAGGGGGCCTACTGAAGCTTTCTTT. Translated: CAWSEDRGPTEAFF.

This clonotype was seen at least ten times. The rearrangement uses TRBV20-1 and TRBJ1-1, with 11 bases matching TRBD1. Germline lookup yields CDR1 DFQATT and CDR2 SNEGSKA (reference sequence). V dropped 3 bases and J dropped 5; count of bases not matched to a gene: 8. The CDR3 totals 15 residues. The CDR3 DNA sequence: TGCAGTGCTAGCCGGGACAGGGGGATTGAGACTGAAGCTTTCTTT. Protein product: CSASRDRGIETEAFF.

This clonotype ranks as medium-sized (0.01 to 0.1%). The chain links TRBV20-1 to TRBJ1-1; maybe TRBD1 (5 bases). This CDR3 comprises 12 residues. Germline V gene data show CDR1 as DFQATT and CDR2 as SNEGSKA (reference sequence). V dropped 4 bases and J dropped 1 base, with 7 bases sitting between them. CDR3 DNA: TGCAGTGCTAACGGACAGAACACTGAAGCTTTCTTT. It encodes CSANGQNTEAFF.

This clonotype was counted ten times or more. The CDR3 DNA reads TGTGCCACCAGCAGACTGACAGGTTCCGCTAGGCATGAGCAGTTCTTC. Translated, it gives CATSRLTGSARHEQFF. The rearrangement links TRBV15 to TRBJ2-1, with D perhaps TRBD1 (6 bases). V lost 2 bases and J 8 bases, leaving 19 bases between the germline ends. This CDR3 has 16 amino acids. Germline CDR1 LNHNV, CDR2 YYDKDF (reference sequence).

This clonotype showed up many times. The chain is built from TRBV2 and TRBJ2-7; D remains unclear. Germline V gene sequence: CDR1 SNHLY, CDR2 FYNNEI. The CDR3 runs to 14 residues. V was cut by 3 bases and J by 2 bases, with 11 bases left in between. The CDR3 sequence is CASSDQQTAYEQYF. The CDR3 DNA reads as TGTGCCAGCAGTGATCAACAGACCGCCTACGAGCAGTACTTC.